This is a list of T cell receptor beta chains from one sample in a study of blood T cell repertoires in COVID-19. Sequencing was performed with immunoSEQ multiplex PCR; in TCRdb, only in-frame clones are kept and a portion is missing. Of roughly 18,000 clones detected, 77% appear once; the ten largest clones hold 16%. Specimen: peripheral blood. Receptors were obtained from a man in his 70s with COVID-19, enrolled during active disease. Both conserved end residues are part of each CDR3. A D gene is named only where the DNA matches it firmly. Clone size is given for some rows only: seen once, a few or many times, or a class if the clone is expanded.

v_call: TRBV21-1
clone_size: once
cdr3_length: 14
d_call: NA
j_call: TRBJ2-3
cdr3_nt: TGTGCCAGCAGCAAGACAGACAACACAGATACGCAGTATTTT
cdr3_aa: CASSKTDNTDTQYF

v_call: TRBV28
clone_size: NA
cdr3_length: 16
d_call: TRBD1
j_call: TRBJ1-5
cdr3_nt: TGTGCCAGCAGTCTACAGGGGGGGAATAGCAATCAGCCCCAGCATTTT
cdr3_aa: CASSLQGGNSNQPQHF

v_call: TRBV7-3
clone_size: few
cdr3_length: 17
d_call: TRBD1
j_call: TRBJ1-6
cdr3_nt: TGTGCCAGCAGACATCCGGGACAGGGGGCCGATAATTCACCCCTCCACTTT
cdr3_aa: CASRHPGQGADNSPLHF

v_call: TRBV2
clone_size: NA
cdr3_length: 15
d_call: TRBD1
j_call: TRBJ1-2
cdr3_nt: TGTGCCAGCCCGGGACAGGCCGCCTCGGGGGATGGCTACACCTTC
cdr3_aa: CASPGQAASGDGYTF

v_call: TRBV24-1
clone_size: few
cdr3_length: 14
d_call: TRBD1
j_call: TRBJ1-2
cdr3_nt: TGTGCCACCAGTGATTCGGACAGGAGCTATGGCTACACCTTC
cdr3_aa: CATSDSDRSYGYTF

v_call: TRBV5-6
clone_size: NA
cdr3_length: 13
d_call: NA
j_call: TRBJ1-4
cdr3_nt: TGTGCCAGCAGTGGCGGGACGAGTGAAAAACTGTTTTTT
cdr3_aa: CASSGGTSEKLFF

v_call: TRBV18
clone_size: NA
cdr3_length: 16
d_call: TRBD1
j_call: TRBJ1-3
cdr3_nt: TGTGCCAGCTCACTGGGGACAGGGATCTCTGGAAACACCATATATTTT
cdr3_aa: CASSLGTGISGNTIYF

v_call: TRBV18
clone_size: NA
cdr3_length: 15
d_call: TRBD1
j_call: TRBJ1-5
cdr3_nt: TGTGCCAGCAGCCTGACAGGGGGGAGCAATCAGCCCCAGCATTTT
cdr3_aa: CASSLTGGSNQPQHF

v_call: TRBV6-6
clone_size: NA
cdr3_length: 11
d_call: NA
j_call: TRBJ1-1
cdr3_nt: TGTGCCAGCAGACACAACACTGAAGCTTTCTTT
cdr3_aa: CASRHNTEAFF

v_call: TRBV28
clone_size: NA
cdr3_length: 15
d_call: NA
j_call: TRBJ1-4
cdr3_nt: TGTGCCAGCAGTTTTGGGGGGGGGTATAATGAAAAACTGTTTTTT
cdr3_aa: CASSFGGGYNEKLFF

v_call: TRBV18
clone_size: NA
cdr3_length: 15
d_call: TRBD1
j_call: TRBJ1-1
cdr3_nt: TGTGCCAGCTCACCAGCCGGACAGGGGACAACTGAAGCTTTCTTT
cdr3_aa: CASSPAGQGTTEAFF

v_call: TRBV5-1
clone_size: once
cdr3_length: 13
d_call: NA
j_call: TRBJ1-5
cdr3_nt: TGCGCCAGCAGCTTACAGGGCCCAAAGCCCCAGCATTTT
cdr3_aa: CASSLQGPKPQHF

v_call: TRBV7-2
clone_size: NA
cdr3_length: 15
d_call: NA
j_call: TRBJ2-2
cdr3_nt: TGTGCCAGCAGCTTAGATCTGGGGGGTACCGGGGAGCTGTTTTTT
cdr3_aa: CASSLDLGGTGELFF

v_call: TRBV19
clone_size: NA
cdr3_length: 16
d_call: TRBD1
j_call: TRBJ1-3
cdr3_nt: TGTGCCAGTAGGCGGGACAGCCAATACTCTGGAAACACCATATATTTT
cdr3_aa: CASRRDSQYSGNTIYF

v_call: TRBV5-4
clone_size: NA
cdr3_length: 16
d_call: TRBD1
j_call: TRBJ1-3
cdr3_nt: TGTGCCAGCAGCCTCGACAGGGTTTACTCTGGAAACACCATATATTTT
cdr3_aa: CASSLDRVYSGNTIYF

v_call: TRBV6-5
clone_size: NA
cdr3_length: 16
d_call: TRBD1
j_call: TRBJ1-2
cdr3_nt: TGTGCCAGCAGTTACTCCCACGGGACAGCCAACTATGGCTACACCTTC
cdr3_aa: CASSYSHGTANYGYTF

v_call: TRBV7-9
clone_size: medium-sized
cdr3_length: 15
d_call: NA
j_call: TRBJ1-4
cdr3_nt: TGTGCCAGCAGTGAATGGGGGCCCCCTAATGAAAAACTGTTTTTT
cdr3_aa: CASSEWGPPNEKLFF

v_call: TRBV5-1
clone_size: NA
cdr3_length: 15
d_call: TRBD1
j_call: TRBJ1-5
cdr3_nt: TGCGCCAGCAGCTTGGGACAGGGGTACAATCAGCCCCAGCATTTT
cdr3_aa: CASSLGQGYNQPQHF

v_call: TRBV6-5
clone_size: NA
cdr3_length: 14
d_call: TRBD1
j_call: TRBJ1-4
cdr3_nt: TGTGCCAGCATCTGGCAGGGGGTTGGGGAAAAACTGTTTTTT
cdr3_aa: CASIWQGVGEKLFF

v_call: TRBV5-1
clone_size: NA
cdr3_length: 14
d_call: NA
j_call: TRBJ1-2
cdr3_nt: TGCGCCAGCAGCTTGGGACCAGGGCTCTATGGCTACACCTTC
cdr3_aa: CASSLGPGLYGYTF

v_call: TRBV6-1
clone_size: NA
cdr3_length: 14
d_call: NA
j_call: TRBJ1-2
cdr3_nt: TGTGCCAGCAGTGAATCTGGATTTGGGGGCGGCTACACCTTC
cdr3_aa: CASSESGFGGGYTF

v_call: TRBV5-4
clone_size: NA
cdr3_length: 15
d_call: NA
j_call: TRBJ2-1
cdr3_nt: TGTGCCAGCAGCTTGGTCCTAGTTTCTTACAATGAGCAGTTCTTC
cdr3_aa: CASSLVLVSYNEQFF

v_call: TRBV10-2
clone_size: few
cdr3_length: 14
d_call: TRBD2
j_call: TRBJ2-1
cdr3_nt: TGCGCCAGCAGGGGAGCGGGACCCTACAATGAGCAGTTCTTC
cdr3_aa: CASRGAGPYNEQFF